The T cell receptor (beta chain) described here comes from a study of a mutant IDH1 vaccine in newly diagnosed glioma. About the research overall: Patients were started on vaccination 4-6 weeks after radiotherapy alone, or with temozolomide cycles. Sex distribution of treated patients was around 62% male and roughly 38% female; mean age was 40.4 years. Standard pretreatment was either radiotherapy, temozolomide, or, for most, radiochemotherapy with temozolomide.

With regard to this clone: The antigen remains unidentified.

Measured with immunoSEQ multiplex PCR; TCRdb has only the in-frame clones, and not every one. Here the sample spans roughly 74,000 clones, roughly 85% being singletons. Germline loops: CDR1 LNHDA, CDR2 SQIVND (reference sequence). The CDR3 has 15 amino acids. J gave up 0 bases and V 5 bases, and 7 bases lay outside the gene matches. The sample's time point: week 23, last vaccination. Vaccination used 300 ug of mutant IDH1 20-mer peptide per dose, with topical imiquimod. Each tumor in the donors was a new WHO grade 3 or 4 astrocytoma, IDH1-mutant and ATRX-lost. The chain joins TRBV19 to TRBJ2-7; 7 bases match TRBD1. The specimen was PBMCs, collected from a glioma patient whose treatment included an IDH1 peptide vaccine. The source is a woman aged 50 to 65 with glioma. The CDR3 sequence is CASSGGQALSYEQYF. CDR3 in DNA: TGTGCCAGTAGTGGCGGACAGGCCCTCTCCTACGAGCAGTACTTC.